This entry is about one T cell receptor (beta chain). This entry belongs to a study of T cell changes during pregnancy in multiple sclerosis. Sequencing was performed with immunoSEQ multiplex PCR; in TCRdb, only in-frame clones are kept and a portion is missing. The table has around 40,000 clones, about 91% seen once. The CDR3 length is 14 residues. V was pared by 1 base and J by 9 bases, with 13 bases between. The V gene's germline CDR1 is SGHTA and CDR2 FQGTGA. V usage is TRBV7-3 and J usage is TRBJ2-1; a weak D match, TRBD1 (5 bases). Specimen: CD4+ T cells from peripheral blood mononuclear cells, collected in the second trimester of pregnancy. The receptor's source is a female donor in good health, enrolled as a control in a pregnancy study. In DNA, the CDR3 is TGTGCCAGCAGCTTAAAAGGTTTAGGGGCTGAGCAGTTCTTC. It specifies CASSLKGLGAEQFF.